The 31 T cell receptor beta chains below were found in one sample sequenced in a study of T-cell memory formation after mild COVID-19 (dated by TCRdb to the early 2020s). Library creation used 5' RACE. The run used an Illumina NovaSeq 6000. TCRdb ran its own pipeline on the public reads, namely fastp trimming at Q25 and MiXCR clone calling, and kept in-frame beta chains. Every CDR3 protein is listed once, alongside the most common genes and DNA of its rows. This sample comprises about 450,000 distinct CDR3 sequences, around 22% of them detected only once. Of the sample, approximately 14% falls within the top ten clones. The sample taken for sequencing was PBMCs or a T cell subset sorted from them (not recorded which). Receptors were obtained from an adult woman who had mild COVID-19 (a few samples of this study predate the infection). The sample titles of this study are shuffled in the database, so cell type and time point are left out; the donor was told from shared clones.

The chain recombines TRBV29-1 with TRBJ1-2; D unclear. The CDR3 extends over 12 amino acids. Between the trimmed V and J ends, which lost 6 bases and 11 bases, there was a span of 19 bases. Germline V gene data show CDR1 as SQVTM and CDR2 as ANQGSEA. CDR3 amino acids: CSVVKTAQVYTF. CDR3 DNA sequence: TGCAGCGTGGTTAAGACGGCGCAAGTGTACACCTTC.

V usage is TRBV7-9 and J usage is TRBJ2-5; 9 nucleotides match TRBD2. The length of the CDR3 is 22 residues. CDR1 SEHNR and CDR2 FQNEAQ come from the germline V gene (reference sequence). V was pared by 5 bases and J by 2 bases, with 27 bases of the junction left unmatched. CDR3 protein: CASSATDRAAPWTSVLQETQYF. The DNA for the CDR3 is TGTGCCAGCAGCGCCACTGACAGGGCAGCACCCTGGACTAGCGTCCTACAAGAGACCCAGTACTTC. Complete variable domain (other parts from reference TRBV7-9 and TRBJ2-5): DTGVSQNPRHKITKRGQNVTFRCDPISEHNRLYWYRQTLGQGPEFLTYFQNEAQLEKSRLLSDRFSAERPKGSFSTLEIQRTEQGDSAMYLCASSATDRAAPWTSVLQETQYFGPGTRLLVL.

The V and J genes are TRBV18 and TRBJ2-7; no clear D. CDR1 is KGHSH, CDR2 LQKENI, per germline. The CDR3 totals 13 residues. Trimming stripped 3 bases from V and 6 bases from J, with 12 bases between. The CDR3 reads CASSPGRASEQYF. For the CDR3, the DNA is TGTGCCAGCTCACCCGGACGGGCCAGCGAGCAGTACTTC. The variable domain in full, with the rest retrieved from reference TRBV18 and TRBJ2-7, is NAGVMQNPRHLVRRRGQEARLRCSPMKGHSHVYWYRQLPEEGLKFMVYLQKENIIDESGMPKERFSAEFPKEGPSILRIQQVVRGDSAAYFCASSPGRASEQYFGPGTRLTVT.

This clonotype was seen only a few times. The V call is TRBV30, the J call TRBJ2-1; D gene uncertain. The V gene's germline CDR1 is GTSNPN and CDR2 SVGIG (reference sequence). This CDR3 spans 15 amino acids. The germline V and J ends were trimmed by 0 bases and 2 bases, with 11 bases remaining between them. Written as DNA, the CDR3 is TGTGCCTGGAGTGTAGCAGCCCTACCCTACAATGAGCAGTTCTTC. Amino acids: CAWSVAALPYNEQFF.

The chain employs TRBV5-1 and TRBJ1-1; D gene ambiguous. The CDR3 loop spans 13 amino acids. CDR1 is SGHRS, CDR2 YFSETQ, per germline. Deletions cut 4 bases from V and 6 bases from J, with 13 bases between. CDR3 loop: CASSPSKGAEAFF. The DNA for the CDR3 is TGCGCCAGCAGCCCCAGCAAGGGCGCTGAAGCTTTCTTT. Using reference TRBV5-1 and TRBJ1-1 for the parts outside the CDR3, the full variable domain is KAGVTQTPRYLIKTRGQQVTLSCSPISGHRSVSWYQQTPGQGLQFLFEYFSETQRNKGNFPGRFSGRQFSNSRSEMNVSTLELGDSALYLCASSPSKGAEAFFGQGTRLTVV.

The CDR3 DNA reads TGCGCCAGCAGCTTGGTAGGGGCCAGCATGAACACTGAAGCTTTCTTT. Translating it yields CASSLVGASMNTEAFF. This chain joins TRBV5-1 and TRBJ1-1, with TRBD1 as a possible D gene (5 bases). Germline CDR1 reads SGHRS; CDR2 reads YFSETQ. This CDR3 contains 16 residues. Trimming removed 0 bases at V and 0 bases at J, with 12 bases between.

The chain carries TRBV20-1 and TRBJ2-3; no definite D call. Germline V lookup: CDR1 DFQATT, CDR2 SNEGSKA (reference sequence). This CDR3 is 13 amino acids long. V was clipped by 3 bases and J by 2 bases, with 9 bases between them. CDR3 sequence: CSASRADTDTQYF. The CDR3 region has the DNA TGCAGTGCTAGTCGGGCCGACACAGATACGCAGTATTTT.

As DNA, the CDR3 is TGTGCCAGCAGCTCGGACAGGATTAGCAATCAGCCCCAGCATTTT. It specifies CASSSDRISNQPQHF. J is TRBJ1-5 and V is TRBV7-2, with 7 bases lining up with TRBD1. Germline V gene lookup returns CDR1 SGHTA and CDR2 FQGNSA. The V gene end was trimmed by 4 bases and the J gene end by 0 bases; junction bases not matched to a gene: 3. The CDR3 length is 15 residues.

This clonotype was detected a few times. The chain employs TRBV14 and TRBJ2-5, with D perhaps TRBD2 (5 bases). V lost 0 bases to trimming and J lost 1 base, with 15 bases between them. The CDR3 is made up of 17 amino acids. Germline assignment: CDR1 SGHDN and CDR2 FVKESK. For the CDR3, the DNA is TGTGCCAGCAGCCAAGAAACAATTATGCGGGCCCAAGAGACCCAGTACTTC. This gives the protein CASSQETIMRAQETQYF.

This chain joins TRBV12-3 or TRBV12-4 and TRBJ1-1; unclear D gene. The length of the CDR3 is 13 residues. The germline V and J ends were trimmed by 4 bases and 4 bases, with 10 bases remaining between them. The CDR3 region has the DNA TGTGCCAGCAGTTATACGGGTGGCACTGAAGCTTTCTTT. Residues: CASSYTGGTEAFF.

The gene calls are TRBV7-9 and TRBJ1-1; D is undetermined. V was pared by 4 bases and J by 0 bases, with 15 bases between. CDR3 length: 16 amino acids. The V gene's germline CDR1 is SEHNR and CDR2 FQNEAQ (reference sequence). CDR3 sequence (DNA): TGTGCCAGCAGCTCCGGGCCAGGCGCAATGAACACTGAAGCTTTCTTT. Its protein is CASSSGPGAMNTEAFF.

This clonotype was seen a few times. As DNA, the CDR3 is TGTGCCAGCAGCTTAGAGTTCCAGGCCCACTATGGCTACACCTTC. This gives the protein CASSLEFQAHYGYTF. V gene TRBV11-2 combines with J gene TRBJ1-2; unclear D gene. CDR1 and CDR2 (germline): SGHAT, FQNNGV. The CDR3 is 15 amino acids. V dropped 0 bases and J dropped 3 bases, with 11 bases sitting between them.

This clonotype was counted a few times. This chain connects TRBV12-3 or TRBV12-4 to TRBJ2-2, with 7 nucleotides matching TRBD2. CDR3 length: 16 residues. Trimming removed 1 base from V and 4 bases from J; junction bases left unmatched: 6. DNA of the CDR3: TGTGCCAGCAGTTTAGTCTCAGCGGGACCCACCGGGGAGCTGTTTTTT. It codes for CASSLVSAGPTGELFF.

In this sample, this clonotype turned up a few times. The chain links TRBV7-3 to TRBJ2-5; TRBD1 aligns across 9 bases. The germline CDR1 and CDR2 sequences are SGHTA and FQGTGA. V shed 5 bases, J shed 5 bases, and the junction held 6 bases outside the gene matches. This CDR3 contains 14 residues. CDR3 residues: CASSPTGTGETQYF. CDR3 nucleotides: TGTGCCAGCAGCCCAACCGGGACAGGGGAGACCCAGTACTTC.

The CDR3 loop is CASTLTRAGNQPQHF. CDR3 nucleotides: TGTGCCAGCACCCTTACCCGGGCCGGCAATCAGCCCCAGCATTTT. The V and J genes are TRBV2 and TRBJ1-5; no clear D gene. Trimming left V 7 bases short and J 2 bases short, with 15 bases between. Germline V gene data show CDR1 as SNHLY and CDR2 as FYNNEI. The CDR3 runs to 15 residues.

This clonotype has more than one count but fewer than ten. The chain employs TRBV12-3 or TRBV12-4 and TRBJ2-6; 7 bases align to TRBD2. The CDR3 contains 18 residues. With 7 bases clipped from V and 0 bases from J, the junction kept 12 bases outside the gene matches. CDR3 region: CASIQDSGLSSGANVLTF. DNA for the CDR3: TGTGCCAGCATCCAGGATAGCGGGCTTAGCTCTGGGGCCAACGTCCTGACTTTC.

The chain has TRBV6-2 or TRBV6-3 and TRBJ1-1, with 8 nucleotides matching TRBD1. Germline assignment: CDR1 MNHEY and CDR2 SVGEGT. J gave up 7 bases and V 6 bases, and 10 bases lay outside the gene matches. The CDR3 has 14 amino acids. The CDR3 nucleotides read TGTGCCAGCAGCAAGGACAGGGTCTTGGATGAAGCTTTCTTT. Encoded protein: CASSKDRVLDEAFF.

This clonotype was seen a few times. This chain uses TRBV11-2 with TRBJ2-3; 10 positions match TRBD2. V gave up 5 bases and J gave up 5 bases; unmatched junction bases: 7. The CDR3 consists of 15 residues. Germline lookup yields CDR1 SGHAT and CDR2 FQNNGV. CDR3 sequence (DNA): TGTGCCAGCAGCCCGGGAAGGACTAGCGGAGATACGCAGTATTTT. Protein sequence: CASSPGRTSGDTQYF.

The chain links TRBV6-6 to TRBJ2-7; 9 bases align to TRBD1. Trimming at V came to 6 bases and at J to 2 bases, leaving 11 bases not matched to a gene. The CDR3 consists of 16 residues. Germline V lookup: CDR1 MNHNY, CDR2 SVGAGI (reference sequence). For the CDR3, the DNA is TGTGCCAGCAGGTCCGCCGGGACAGGGTATACCTACGAGCAGTACTTC. Translation: CASRSAGTGYTYEQYF.

The rearrangement links TRBV15 to TRBJ2-7; maybe TRBD1 (5 bases). Germline V CDR1 and CDR2: LNHNV, YYDKDF (reference sequence). The CDR3 covers 13 residues. V dropped 8 bases and J dropped 7 bases, with 18 bases sitting between them. CDR3 protein: CATGASGSEEQYF. CDR3 in DNA: TGTGCCACCGGCGCCTCAGGGTCTGAGGAGCAGTACTTC.

This rearrangement joins TRBV7-9 to TRBJ1-1; D is undetermined. The V gene's germline CDR1 is SEHNR and CDR2 FQNEAQ (reference sequence). V was cut by 1 base and J by 11 bases, with 17 bases left in between. CDR3 length: 14 amino acids. CDR3 DNA sequence: TGTGCCAGCAGCTTAGATGTCACCGCCATGAGGGCTTTCTTT. Protein: CASSLDVTAMRAFF.

This clonotype occurred many times. This chain joins TRBV24-1 and TRBJ2-5, with D tentatively TRBD2 (7 bases). CDR3 length: 15 amino acids. Germline-derived CDR1 and CDR2 are KGHDR and SFDVKD. Trimming left V 3 bases short and J 5 bases short, with 15 bases between. CDR3 nucleotides: TGTGCCACCAGTGATGCAGGGGAGGGTCGGGAGACCCAGTACTTC. It is translated as CATSDAGEGRETQYF.

This clonotype was counted a few times. The V call is TRBV6-5, the J call TRBJ2-7; D may be TRBD1 or TRBD2 (6 bases each). This CDR3 spans 14 amino acids. Germline values: CDR1 MNHEY, CDR2 SVGAGI. V was trimmed by 1 base and J by 1 base, leaving 8 bases between them. CDR3 amino acids: CASSYWGASYEQYF. CDR3 sequence (DNA): TGTGCCAGCAGTTACTGGGGGGCTTCCTACGAGCAGTACTTC.

The chain has TRBV6-4 and TRBJ1-1; tentative D call: TRBD1 (6 bases). V lost 6 bases to trimming and J lost 1 base, with 15 bases between them. CDR1 MRHNA and CDR2 SNTAGT come from the germline V gene. The CDR3 loop spans 15 amino acids. CDR3 coding DNA: TGTGCCAGCAGAGCCCCGGGACAAGCGAACACTGAAGCTTTCTTT. It specifies CASRAPGQANTEAFF.

This clonotype was counted only a few times. This rearrangement joins TRBV20-1 to TRBJ2-5; TRBD1 is a possible D gene (6 bases). Trimming shortened V by 6 bases and J by 4 bases, and 12 bases separated the two germline ends. The V gene's germline CDR1 is DFQATT and CDR2 SNEGSKA (reference sequence). The CDR3 has 12 amino acids. In DNA form, the CDR3 reads TGCAGTGCCAGACGCAGGGGAGAGACCCAGTACTTC. This codes for CSARRRGETQYF.

This clonotype came up a few times. The DNA for the CDR3 is TGTGCCAGCAGCTTAGGGGGACTGGATGGCTACACCTTC. Encoded protein: CASSLGGLDGYTF. The chain combines TRBV7-9 with TRBJ1-2; a possible D gene is TRBD1 (5 bases). The germline CDR1 and CDR2 sequences are SEHNR and FQNEAQ (reference sequence). The CDR3 spans 13 residues. The V gene lost 1 base and the J gene lost 6 bases, with 9 bases spanning the gap.

This clonotype was seen at least ten times. The CDR3 DNA is TGTGCCAGCAGTTTCGGTGGTGAGCAGTTCTTC. Translating gives CASSFGGEQFF. This rearrangement joins TRBV12-3 or TRBV12-4 to TRBJ2-1; D not certain. The CDR3 length is 11 residues. Trimming took off 3 bases at V and 9 bases at J, with 6 bases between the two ends.

This rearrangement joins TRBV29-1 to TRBJ2-7; no clear D. Trimming left V 3 bases short and J 3 bases short, with 6 bases between. The CDR3 spans 11 residues. The germline V gene has CDR1 SQVTM and CDR2 ANQGSEA. CDR3 DNA: TGCAGCGTTGAGCGCGACTACGAGCAGTACTTC. This encodes CSVERDYEQYF.

This clonotype appeared a few times. This sequence may be a read error, since a much larger clone differs from it by one base. The V gene is TRBV7-9, the J gene TRBJ1-1; maybe TRBD1 (5 bases). Germline V gene lookup returns CDR1 SEHNR and CDR2 FQNEAQ (reference sequence). The CDR3 runs 13 residues. Trimming stripped 0 bases from V and 4 bases from J, with 6 bases between. The CDR3 DNA reads as TGTGCCAGCAGCTTAGCAGGGACCACTGAAGCTTTCTTT. This sequence encodes CASSLAGTTEAFF.

This clonotype showed up many times. The gene calls are TRBV7-2 and TRBJ2-1; TRBD2 matches at 8 bases. The CDR3 totals 17 residues. Germline assignment: CDR1 SGHTA and CDR2 FQGNSA. V dropped 7 bases and J dropped 8; count of bases not matched to a gene: 19. CDR3 nucleotides: TGTGCCAGCACCCCCTCGGTTCGCGGGGGGCCCGCCCATGAGCAGTTCTTC. This codes for CASTPSVRGGPAHEQFF.

This CDR3 is CASSRSGDSLYEQYF. In nucleotides, the CDR3 is TGCGCCAGCAGCCGCAGCGGGGACAGTCTCTACGAGCAGTACTTC. The chain recombines TRBV4-1 with TRBJ2-7; D assignment may be TRBD1 or TRBD2 (7 bases each). Per germline, CDR1 MGHRA and CDR2 YSYEKL. CDR3 length equals 15 residues. V was shortened by 4 bases and J by 3 bases, with 16 bases between the two germline ends.